This T cell receptor beta chain stems from a study of blood T cell repertoires in COVID-19. Study-level background: Samples came from the United States, Italy and Spain, spanning acute and convalescent COVID-19. Sources were T cells, B-cell-depleted T cells, or PBMCs; the material itself was cDNA or gDNA.

The CDR3 extends over 12 amino acids. Per germline, CDR1 SEHNR and CDR2 FQNEAQ (reference sequence). Between the trimmed V and J ends, which lost 7 bases and 10 bases, there was a span of 16 bases. In the original analysis: Amplification of reference gene primers provided the estimated nucleated cell counts. Clones were read by immunoSEQ multiplex PCR, and TCRdb kept only the in-frame ones, dropping some. V, J and clone size reflect that table, while D and trimming were determined from the DNA. The table shows about 200,000 clones, with 85% to 90% occurring only once. The sequenced sample consisted of peripheral blood. This chain links TRBV7-9 with TRBJ1-2, with D uncertain. This receptor was obtained from a man aged 55 to 70 with acute or convalescent COVID-19. CDR3 region: CASTTAGLDYTF. The CDR3 DNA reads as TGTGCCAGCACCACCGCGGGGTTAGACTACACCTTC.